This entry lists 2 T cell receptor beta chains sequenced from one sample in a study of shared clonotypes between healthy human individuals. Here immunoSEQ multiplex PCR was the method, and the copy in TCRdb shows in-frame clones only, minus some. The repertoire holds about 990,000 clones, more than 75% seen once, with around 0.61% in the top ten. Input material: memory CD4+ T cells from PBMCs. As for subset: CD45RA-negative fraction. These receptor sequences come from a man aged 18-30 years in good health. Some clones in this sample may be carry-over from other donors' samples.

The chain combines TRBV5-1 with TRBJ2-7; D might be TRBD1 (7 bases). The V gene lost 0 bases and the J gene lost 4 bases, with 14 bases spanning the gap. Germline V gene sequence: CDR1 SGHRS, CDR2 YFSETQ. The CDR3 runs to 15 residues. The CDR3 region has the DNA TGCGCCAGCAGCTTGGGCGGGACAGTCTTGTACGAGCAGTACTTC. It translates to CASSLGGTVLYEQYF. The whole variable domain, filled in from reference TRBV5-1 and TRBJ2-7, reads KAGVTQTPRYLIKTRGQQVTLSCSPISGHRSVSWYQQTPGQGLQFLFEYFSETQRNKGNFPGRFSGRQFSNSRSEMNVSTLELGDSALYLCASSLGGTVLYEQYFGPGTRLTVT.

The chain uses TRBV28 and TRBJ2-3; D possibly uses TRBD1 or TRBD2 (5 bases each). This CDR3 is built from 13 residues. CDR1 and CDR2 from the germline V gene are MDHEN and SYDVKM. Trimming shortened V by 4 bases and J by 11 bases, and 16 bases separated the two germline ends. The CDR3, as DNA: TGTGCCAGCAGTTCCGGGACCAACCAACGGCAGTATTTT. This encodes CASSSGTNQRQYF.